This T cell receptor beta chain was sequenced during a study of shared clonotypes between healthy human individuals. Study-wide points: Represented diversity (both genetic and exposure-history) was limited by the small number of donors.

The CDR3 has 14 residues. Trimming removed 6 bases at V and 0 bases at J, with 8 bases between. Germline assignment: CDR1 MNHEY and CDR2 SVGAGI. This clone was counted only a few times. Its specificity is not known. The authors ran the assay at deep level. Original methodology: ImmunoSEQ sequences covered only the junction and lacked quality scores; filtering therefore differed. TCRdb's table, derived via immunoSEQ multiplex PCR, lists solely in-frame clones and lacks some. V, J and clone size were drawn from that table, and D and trimming were deduced from the DNA. The table has about 470,000 clones, around 79% seen once. Donation came from healthy HIV-negative adults that had no recent acute infections or vaccinations.

The chain has TRBV6-5 and TRBJ1-4; a weak D match, TRBD1 (5 bases). What was sequenced was PBMCs. This receptor was identified in a woman in her thirties or forties in good health. Some clones in this sample may be carry-over from other donors' samples. The CDR3 DNA reads as TGTGCCAGCAGCCCAGGGACAACTAATGAAAAACTGTTTTTT. Its translation: CASSPGTTNEKLFF.